The sample holds a few counts of the clone carrying this TCR beta chain. What it recognizes is unknown. This entry belongs to a study of identical twins. Study-level points and caveats: Fewer insertions marked abundant cord blood beta clonotypes; young adult naive trended weakly, memory not at all. Low generation-probability sequences were in excess among twin-shared out-of-frame alpha sequences. The degree of excess twin sharing was weaker in beta out-of-frame sequences.

Through template switching, a universal primer site was introduced, and the cDNA contained unique molecular identifiers. TCRdb analysed the 5' RACE reads with MiXCR anew, one entry per CDR3 protein. The sample records around 500,000 distinct CDR3 sequences, approximately 15% being singletons. These data were also reused for a study on yellow fever vaccine responses in identical twins.

Sequencing used CD4+ T cells sorted from blood. The TCR comes from a woman aged 18-35 years in good health.

This chain's CDR3 is CSARIAGGRETQYF. The CDR3 DNA is TGCAGTGCTAGAATAGCGGGAGGGCGAGAGACCCAGTACTTC. The genes are TRBV20-1 and TRBJ2-5, with 11 bases aligning to TRBD2. V lost 2 bases to trimming and J lost 4 bases; unmatched junction nucleotides: 3. The length of the CDR3 is 14 residues. CDR1 and CDR2 from the germline V gene are DFQATT and SNEGSKA (reference sequence).